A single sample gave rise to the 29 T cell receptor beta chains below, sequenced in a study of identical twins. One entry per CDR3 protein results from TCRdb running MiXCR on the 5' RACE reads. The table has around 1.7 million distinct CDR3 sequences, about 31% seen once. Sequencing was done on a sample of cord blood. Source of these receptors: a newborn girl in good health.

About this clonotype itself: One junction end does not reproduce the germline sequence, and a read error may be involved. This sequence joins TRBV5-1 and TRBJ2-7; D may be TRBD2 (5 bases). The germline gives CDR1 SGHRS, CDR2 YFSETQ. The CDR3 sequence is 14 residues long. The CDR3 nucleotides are TGCGCCGGCAGCTTGGACTCCTCCTCCTACGAGCAGTACTTC. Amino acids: CAGSLDSSSYEQYF.

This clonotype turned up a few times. CDR3 region: CASSYFPTRSPLHF. Written as DNA, the CDR3 is TGTGCCAGCAGTTACTTCCCGACCCGATCACCCCTCCACTTT. V usage is TRBV6-5 and J usage is TRBJ1-6, with D uncertain. CDR3 size: 14 residues. With 1 base removed from V and 10 bases from J, the gap between germline ends came to 11 bases. Germline V gives CDR1 MNHEY, CDR2 SVGAGI.

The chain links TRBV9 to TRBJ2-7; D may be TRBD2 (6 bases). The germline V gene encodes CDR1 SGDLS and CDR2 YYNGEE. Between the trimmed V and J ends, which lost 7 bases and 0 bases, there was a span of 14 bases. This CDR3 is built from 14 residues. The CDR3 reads CASAAGPLSYEQYF. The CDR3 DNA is TGTGCCAGCGCCGCGGGGCCCCTCTCCTACGAGCAGTACTTC.

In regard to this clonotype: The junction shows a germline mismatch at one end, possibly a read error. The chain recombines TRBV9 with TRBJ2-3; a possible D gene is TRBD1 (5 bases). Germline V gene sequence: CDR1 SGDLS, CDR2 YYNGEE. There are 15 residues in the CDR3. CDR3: CVSSVGVGKANTQYF. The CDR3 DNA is TGTGTCAGCAGCGTAGGGGTTGGGAAGGCGAATACGCAGTATTTT.

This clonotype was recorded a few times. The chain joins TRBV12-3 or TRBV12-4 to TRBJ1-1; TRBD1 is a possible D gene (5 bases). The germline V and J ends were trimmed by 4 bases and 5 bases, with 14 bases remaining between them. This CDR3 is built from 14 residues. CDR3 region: CASSYPGFSTEAFF. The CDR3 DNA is TGTGCCAGCAGTTACCCAGGGTTTTCGACTGAAGCTTTCTTT.

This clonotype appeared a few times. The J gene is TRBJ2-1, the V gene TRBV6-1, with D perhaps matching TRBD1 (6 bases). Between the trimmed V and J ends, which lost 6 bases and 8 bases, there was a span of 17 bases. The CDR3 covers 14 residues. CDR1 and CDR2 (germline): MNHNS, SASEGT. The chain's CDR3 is CASRQGRVADEQFF. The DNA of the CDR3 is TGTGCCAGCAGACAGGGTCGTGTGGCGGATGAGCAGTTCTTC.

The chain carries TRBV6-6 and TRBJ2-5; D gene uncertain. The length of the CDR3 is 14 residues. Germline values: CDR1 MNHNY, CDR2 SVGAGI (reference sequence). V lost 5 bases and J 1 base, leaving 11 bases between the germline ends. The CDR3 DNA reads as TGTGCCAGCAGTCTCACCAGCACCCAAGAGACCCAGTACTTC. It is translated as CASSLTSTQETQYF.

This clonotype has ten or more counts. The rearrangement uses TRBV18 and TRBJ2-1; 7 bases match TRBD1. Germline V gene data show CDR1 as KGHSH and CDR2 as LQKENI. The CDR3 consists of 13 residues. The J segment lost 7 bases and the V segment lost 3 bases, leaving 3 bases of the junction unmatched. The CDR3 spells CASSPDRSNEQFF. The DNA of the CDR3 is TGTGCCAGCTCACCGGACAGGTCTAATGAGCAGTTCTTC.

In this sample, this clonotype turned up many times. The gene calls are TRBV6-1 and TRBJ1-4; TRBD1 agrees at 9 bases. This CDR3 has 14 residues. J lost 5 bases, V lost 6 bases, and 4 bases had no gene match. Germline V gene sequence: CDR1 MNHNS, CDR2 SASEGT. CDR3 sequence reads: CASRRDRVNEKLFF. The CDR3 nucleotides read TGTGCCAGCAGGCGGGACAGGGTAAATGAAAAACTGTTTTTT.

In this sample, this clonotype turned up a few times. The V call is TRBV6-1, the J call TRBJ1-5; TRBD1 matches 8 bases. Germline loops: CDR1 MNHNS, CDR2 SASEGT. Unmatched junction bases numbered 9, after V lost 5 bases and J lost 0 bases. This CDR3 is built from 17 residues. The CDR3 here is CASSRRRTGPSNQPQHF. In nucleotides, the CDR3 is TGTGCCAGCAGTAGGCGACGGACAGGGCCTAGCAATCAGCCCCAGCATTTT.

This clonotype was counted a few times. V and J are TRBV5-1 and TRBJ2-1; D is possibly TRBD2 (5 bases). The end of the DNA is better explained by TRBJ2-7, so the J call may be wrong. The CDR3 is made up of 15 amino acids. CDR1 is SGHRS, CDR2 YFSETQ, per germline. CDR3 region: CASSPEVGYYNEQYF. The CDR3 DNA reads TGCGCCAGCAGCCCGGAGGTAGGCTACTACAATGAGCAGTACTTC.

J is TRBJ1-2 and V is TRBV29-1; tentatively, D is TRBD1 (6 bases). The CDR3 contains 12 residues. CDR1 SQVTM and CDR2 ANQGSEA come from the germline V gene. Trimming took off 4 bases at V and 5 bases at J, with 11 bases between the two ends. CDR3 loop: CSVGGAQYGYTF. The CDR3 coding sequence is TGCAGCGTTGGGGGGGCACAATATGGCTACACCTTC.

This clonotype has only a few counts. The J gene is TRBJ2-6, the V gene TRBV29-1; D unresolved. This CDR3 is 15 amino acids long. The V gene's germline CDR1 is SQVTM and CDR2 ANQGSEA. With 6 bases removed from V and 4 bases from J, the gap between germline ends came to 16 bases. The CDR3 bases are TGCAGCGTCCAAAGAAAATCACGGGGGGCCAACGTCCTGACTTTC. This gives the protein CSVQRKSRGANVLTF.

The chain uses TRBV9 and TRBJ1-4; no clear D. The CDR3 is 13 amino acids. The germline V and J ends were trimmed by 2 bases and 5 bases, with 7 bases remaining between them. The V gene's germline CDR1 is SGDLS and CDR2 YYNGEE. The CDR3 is CASSVSPNEKLFF. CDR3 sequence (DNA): TGTGCCAGCAGCGTGTCCCCCAATGAAAAACTGTTTTTT.

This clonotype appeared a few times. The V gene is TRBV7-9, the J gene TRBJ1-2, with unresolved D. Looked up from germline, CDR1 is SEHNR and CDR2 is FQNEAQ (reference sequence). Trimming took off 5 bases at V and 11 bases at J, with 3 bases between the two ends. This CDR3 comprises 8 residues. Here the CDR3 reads CASSVYTF. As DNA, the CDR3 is TGTGCCAGCAGCGTTTACACCTTC.

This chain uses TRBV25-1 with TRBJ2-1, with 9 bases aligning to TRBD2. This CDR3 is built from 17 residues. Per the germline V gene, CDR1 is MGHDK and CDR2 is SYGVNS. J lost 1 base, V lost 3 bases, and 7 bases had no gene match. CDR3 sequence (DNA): TGTGCCAGCAGTGAGGTGAGAAGCGGGAGGTCCTACAATGAGCAGTTCTTC. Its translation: CASSEVRSGRSYNEQFF.

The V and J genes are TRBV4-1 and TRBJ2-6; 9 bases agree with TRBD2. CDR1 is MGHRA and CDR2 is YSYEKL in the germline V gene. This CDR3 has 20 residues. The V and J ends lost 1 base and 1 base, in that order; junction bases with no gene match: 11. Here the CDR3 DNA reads TGCGCCAGCAGCCAAGGGGAACTAGCGGGTTTCGTATCTGGGGCCAACGTCCTGACTTTC. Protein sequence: CASSQGELAGFVSGANVLTF.

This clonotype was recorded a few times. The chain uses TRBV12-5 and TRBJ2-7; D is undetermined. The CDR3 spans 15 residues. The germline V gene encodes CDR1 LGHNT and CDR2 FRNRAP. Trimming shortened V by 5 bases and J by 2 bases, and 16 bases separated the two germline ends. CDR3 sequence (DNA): TGTGCTAGTGGTCTGAATAAAGGGTACCCCTACGAGCAGTACTTC. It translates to CASGLNKGYPYEQYF.

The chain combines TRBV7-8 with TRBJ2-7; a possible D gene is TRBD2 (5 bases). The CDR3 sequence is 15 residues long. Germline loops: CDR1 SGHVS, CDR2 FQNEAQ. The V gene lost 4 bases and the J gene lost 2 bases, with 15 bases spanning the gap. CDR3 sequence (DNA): TGTGCCAGCAGCTCGGGGTGGGCGTCTACCTACGAGCAGTACTTC. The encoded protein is CASSSGWASTYEQYF.

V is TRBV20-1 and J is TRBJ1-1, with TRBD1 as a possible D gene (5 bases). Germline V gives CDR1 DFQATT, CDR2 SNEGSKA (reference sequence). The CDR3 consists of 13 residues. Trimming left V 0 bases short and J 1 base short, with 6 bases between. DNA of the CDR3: TGCAGTGCTAGAGATACAGGGAACACTGAAGCTTTCTTT. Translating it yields CSARDTGNTEAFF.

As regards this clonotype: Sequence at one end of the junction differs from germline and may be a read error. CDR3 protein: CACSLAGGSTDTQYF. CDR3 nucleotide sequence: TGTGCCTGCAGCTTAGCGGGAGGGTCCACAGATACGCAGTATTTT. The chain links TRBV7-9 to TRBJ2-3; 11 bases map to TRBD2. The CDR3 length is 15 residues. CDR1 and CDR2 (germline): SEHNR, FQNEAQ (reference sequence).

DNA of the CDR3: TGTGCCAGCAGCGCGCCAGGGAGCACAGATACGCAGTATTTT. Encoded protein: CASSAPGSTDTQYF. The rearrangement joins TRBV9 to TRBJ2-3; a weak D match, TRBD1 (5 bases). V gave up 3 bases and J gave up 0 bases, with 8 bases separating them. This CDR3 region has 14 residues. Per the germline V gene, CDR1 is SGDLS and CDR2 is YYNGEE. The full variable domain, in which reference TRBV9 and TRBJ2-3 provide the parts outside the CDR3, is DSGVTQTPKHLITATGQRVTLRCSPRSGDLSVYWYQQSLDQGLQFLIQYYNGEERAKGNILERFSAQQFPDLHSELNLSSLELGDSALYFCASSAPGSTDTQYFGPGTRLTVL.

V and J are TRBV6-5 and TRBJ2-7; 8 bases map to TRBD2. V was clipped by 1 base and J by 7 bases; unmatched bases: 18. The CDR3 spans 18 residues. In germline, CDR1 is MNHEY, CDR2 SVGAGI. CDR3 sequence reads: CASSYWLGAGGSGNEQYF. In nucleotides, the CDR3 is TGTGCCAGCAGTTACTGGTTAGGGGCGGGAGGCTCGGGCAATGAGCAGTACTTC.

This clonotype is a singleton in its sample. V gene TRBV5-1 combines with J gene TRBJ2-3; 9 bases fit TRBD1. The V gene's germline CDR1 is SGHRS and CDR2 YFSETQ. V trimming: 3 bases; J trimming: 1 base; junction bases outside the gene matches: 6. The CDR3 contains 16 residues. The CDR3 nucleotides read TGCGCCAGCAGCTCCATGGGACAGGGTGGCACAGATACGCAGTATTTT. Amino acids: CASSSMGQGGTDTQYF.

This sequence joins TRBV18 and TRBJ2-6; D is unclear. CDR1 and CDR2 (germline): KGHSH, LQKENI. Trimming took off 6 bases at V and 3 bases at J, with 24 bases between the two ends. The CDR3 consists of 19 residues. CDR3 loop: CASSPYNIVHGVGANVLTF. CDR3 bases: TGTGCCAGCTCGCCTTACAACATAGTCCATGGGGTTGGGGCCAACGTCCTGACTTTC.

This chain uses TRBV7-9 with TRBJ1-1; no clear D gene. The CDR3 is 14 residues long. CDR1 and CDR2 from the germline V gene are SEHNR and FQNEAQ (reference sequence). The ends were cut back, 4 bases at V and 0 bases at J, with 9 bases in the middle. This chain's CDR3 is CASSSLDLNTEAFF. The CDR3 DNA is TGTGCCAGCAGCTCCCTCGACCTGAACACTGAAGCTTTCTTT.

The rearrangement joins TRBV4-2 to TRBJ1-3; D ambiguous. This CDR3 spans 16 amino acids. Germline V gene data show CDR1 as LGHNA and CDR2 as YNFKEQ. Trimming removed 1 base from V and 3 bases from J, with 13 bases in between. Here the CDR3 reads CASSQVYRVVGNTIYF. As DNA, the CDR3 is TGTGCCAGCAGCCAAGTATATAGGGTGGTTGGAAACACCATATATTTT.

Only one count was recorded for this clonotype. Written as DNA, the CDR3 is TGCGCCAGCAGCTTGGGGACAGCTTACATTGAAGCTTTCTTT. This encodes CASSLGTAYIEAFF. The chain combines TRBV5-1 with TRBJ1-1; D possibly corresponds to TRBD1 (6 bases). Germline values: CDR1 SGHRS, CDR2 YFSETQ. The CDR3 totals 14 residues. Trimming cost V 0 bases and J 7 bases, with 13 bases left between them.

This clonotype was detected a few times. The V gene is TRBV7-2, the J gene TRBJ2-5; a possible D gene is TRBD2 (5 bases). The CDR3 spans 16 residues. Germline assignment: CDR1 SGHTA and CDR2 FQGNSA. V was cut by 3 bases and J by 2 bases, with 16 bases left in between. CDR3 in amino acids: CASSFFGLATQETQYF. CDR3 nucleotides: TGTGCCAGCAGCTTTTTTGGGTTAGCGACACAAGAGACCCAGTACTTC.